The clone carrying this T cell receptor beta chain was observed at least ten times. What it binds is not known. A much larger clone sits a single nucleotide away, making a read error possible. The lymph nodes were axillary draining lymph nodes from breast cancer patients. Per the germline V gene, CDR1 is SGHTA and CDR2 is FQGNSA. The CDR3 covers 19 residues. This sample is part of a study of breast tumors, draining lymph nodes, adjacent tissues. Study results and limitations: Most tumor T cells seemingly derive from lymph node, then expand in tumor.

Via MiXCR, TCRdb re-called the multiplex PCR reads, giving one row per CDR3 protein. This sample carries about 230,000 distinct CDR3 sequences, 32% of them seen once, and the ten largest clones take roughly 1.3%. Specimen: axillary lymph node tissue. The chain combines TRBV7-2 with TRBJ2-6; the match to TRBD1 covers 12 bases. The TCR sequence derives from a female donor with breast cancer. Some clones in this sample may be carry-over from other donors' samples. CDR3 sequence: CASSLRDRGPFSGPNVLTF. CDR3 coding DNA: TGTGCCAGCAGCTTAAGGGACAGGGGGCCTTTCTCTGGGCCCAACGTCCTGACTTTC.